This T cell receptor beta chain comes out of a study of read filtering for tumor transcriptome and immune sequencing. Germline loops: CDR1 SGHNT, CDR2 YENEEA. The V and J ends lost 3 bases and 5 bases respectively, with 8 bases between them. The CDR3 spans 13 residues. This library used roughly 430 ng RNA and molecular barcoded adaptors spanning alpha/delta and beta/gamma chains. TCRdb analysed the reads with MiXCR anew, one entry per CDR3 protein. The table has about 48,000 distinct CDR3 sequences, approximately 19% seen once. This clonotype was counted ten times or more. This TCR was sampled from a donor aged 40 or older with multiple myeloma. The V and J genes are TRBV11-3 and TRBJ2-1; no reliable D call. The specimen sequenced was a population of CD138-negative cells sorted from bone marrow. This CDR3 reads CASSLHLNNEQFF. In DNA form, the CDR3 reads TGTGCCAGCAGCTTGCACCTAAACAATGAGCAGTTCTTC.